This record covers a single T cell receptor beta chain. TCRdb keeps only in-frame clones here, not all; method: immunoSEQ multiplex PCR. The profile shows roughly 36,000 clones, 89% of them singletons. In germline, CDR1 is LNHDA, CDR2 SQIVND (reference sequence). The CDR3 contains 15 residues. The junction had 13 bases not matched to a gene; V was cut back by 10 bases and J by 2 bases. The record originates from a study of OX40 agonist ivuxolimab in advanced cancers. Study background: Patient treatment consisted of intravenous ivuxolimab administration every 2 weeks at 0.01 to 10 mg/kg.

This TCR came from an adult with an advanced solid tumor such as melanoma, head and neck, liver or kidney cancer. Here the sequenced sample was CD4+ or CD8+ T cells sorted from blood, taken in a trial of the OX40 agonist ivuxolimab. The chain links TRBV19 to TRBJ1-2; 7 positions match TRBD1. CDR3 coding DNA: TGTGCCACCGCGACGCTCGGGACAGCAAACTATGGCTACACCTTC. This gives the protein CATATLGTANYGYTF.